Presented here are 16 T cell receptor beta chains from one specimen sequenced in a study of cytomegalovirus exposure and HLA in healthy donors. PCR was performed using 60 Vbeta and 13 Jbeta primers. Libraries were prepared by immunoSEQ multiplex PCR; TCRdb keeps only in-frame clonotypes and omits some of them. The sample has more than 35,000 clones. Sequenced input: PBMCs. These receptors originate from a man younger than 45 in good health and CMV-seronegative.

The CDR3 DNA sequence: TGCGCCAGCAGCCTTAGGGACATCTCCTACGAGCAGTACTTC. It is translated as CASSLRDISYEQYF. The J gene is TRBJ2-7, the V gene TRBV4-1, with TRBD1 as a possible D gene (6 bases). Germline CDR1 and CDR2: MGHRA and YSYEKL. Trimming pared 4 bases from V and 0 bases from J, leaving 10 bases between. This CDR3 comprises 14 residues.

This chain uses TRBV29-1 with TRBJ2-5, with TRBD1 identical over 7 bases. CDR3 size: 11 residues. J gave up 6 bases and V 7 bases, and 5 bases lay outside the gene matches. Per germline, CDR1 SQVTM and CDR2 ANQGSEA. The CDR3 DNA sequence: TGCAGCGAGTACAGGGGTAAGACCCAGTACTTC. This sequence encodes CSEYRGKTQYF. The entire variable domain, with the rest obtained from reference TRBV29-1 and TRBJ2-5, is as follows: SAVISQKPSRDICQRGTSLTIQCQVDSQVTMMFWYRQQPGQSLTLIATANQGSEATYESGFVIDKFPISRPNLTFSTLTVSNMSPEDSSIYLCSEYRGKTQYFGPGTRLLVL.

V is TRBV15 and J is TRBJ1-1; unclear D gene. CDR1 LNHNV and CDR2 YYDKDF come from the germline V gene (reference sequence). The CDR3 spans 12 residues. V was clipped by 2 bases and J by 8 bases, with 9 bases between them. The CDR3 region is CATSRRTGEAFF. The CDR3, as DNA: TGTGCCACCAGCAGACGGACGGGGGAAGCTTTCTTT. Based on the CDR3 plus reference TRBV15 and TRBJ1-1, the full variable domain is DAMVIQNPRYQVTQFGKPVTLSCSQTLNHNVMYWYQQKSSQAPKLLFHYYDKDFNNEADTPDNFQSRRPNTSFCFLDIRSPGLGDTAMYLCATSRRTGEAFFGQGTRLTVV.

The chain recombines TRBV15 with TRBJ2-5; perhaps TRBD2 as D (6 bases). V dropped 0 bases and J dropped 5 bases, with 10 bases sitting between them. The CDR3 contains 14 residues. Per germline, CDR1 LNHNV and CDR2 YYDKDF (reference sequence). CDR3 sequence (DNA): TGTGCCACCAGCAGAGATTTTGCGGGGGAGACCCAGTACTTC. Protein product: CATSRDFAGETQYF.

The rearrangement joins TRBV30 to TRBJ2-1; D might be TRBD2 (5 bases). V lost 3 bases and J 3 bases, leaving 6 bases between the germline ends. Germline V lookup: CDR1 GTSNPN, CDR2 SVGIG (reference sequence). CDR3 length equals 12 residues. CDR3 bases: TGTGCCTGGAGCGGAGGCTACAATGAGCAGTTCTTC. This gives the protein CAWSGGYNEQFF.

The chain links TRBV19 to TRBJ1-4; D is undetermined. The CDR3 covers 14 residues. Trimming shortened V by 1 base and J by 5 bases, and 8 bases separated the two germline ends. Per the germline V gene, CDR1 is LNHDA and CDR2 is SQIVND (reference sequence). Here the CDR3 reads CASSIGGGNEKLFF. CDR3 sequence (DNA): TGTGCCAGTAGTATAGGCGGAGGCAATGAAAAACTGTTTTTT.

The V call is TRBV30, the J call TRBJ1-1; 9 bases are shared with TRBD1. The germline V gene encodes CDR1 GTSNPN and CDR2 SVGIG (reference sequence). V dropped 1 base and J dropped 0; count of bases not matched to a gene: 6. CDR3 length: 16 residues. Written as DNA, the CDR3 is TGTGCCTGGAGTGGGGGACAGGGATACATGAACACTGAAGCTTTCTTT. As protein: CAWSGGQGYMNTEAFF. The whole variable domain, remainder taken from reference TRBV30 and TRBJ1-1, is SQTIHQWPATLVQPVGSPLSLECTVEGTSNPNLYWYRQAAGRGLQLLFYSVGIGQISSEVPQNLSASRPQDRQFILSSKKLLLSDSGFYLCAWSGGQGYMNTEAFFGQGTRLTVV.

This chain joins TRBV2 and TRBJ2-3, with D tentatively TRBD1 (5 bases). There are 13 residues in the CDR3. Germline V gives CDR1 SNHLY, CDR2 FYNNEI. V lost 6 bases and J lost 8, with 15 bases in between. In nucleotides, the CDR3 is TGTGCCAGCAGCGCAGGGTTACAGACTACGCAGTATTTT. Translating it yields CASSAGLQTTQYF.

About this clone: Other DNA sequences from this sample encode an identical CDR3 as well. The rearrangement joins TRBV30 to TRBJ1-6, with D perhaps matching TRBD1 (6 bases). The CDR3 contains 14 residues. Germline assignment: CDR1 GTSNPN and CDR2 SVGIG (reference sequence). V was clipped by 3 bases and J by 2 bases, with 8 bases between them. DNA of the CDR3: TGTGCCTGGAGGCACAGGGCCTATAATTCACCCCTCCACTTT. Translated, it gives CAWRHRAYNSPLHF.

The chain recombines TRBV27 with TRBJ2-7, with a tentative D call TRBD2 (5 bases). V was shortened by 1 base and J by 2 bases, with 12 bases between the two germline ends. This CDR3 region has 15 residues. Germline loops: CDR1 MNHEY, CDR2 SMNVEV (reference sequence). The CDR3 DNA reads TGTGCCAGCAGTTTATTAACCGGGAACACCTACGAGCAGTACTTC. Its protein product is CASSLLTGNTYEQYF.

This chain joins TRBV6-5 and TRBJ2-7; perhaps TRBD2 as D (6 bases). This CDR3 is built from 13 residues. Per germline, CDR1 MNHEY and CDR2 SVGAGI. With 10 bases removed from V and 6 bases from J, the gap between germline ends came to 19 bases. DNA for the CDR3: TGTGCCATTATGGACTACTTAACGGGCGAGCAGTACTTC. It is translated as CAIMDYLTGEQYF.

The chain links TRBV18 to TRBJ2-5; 7 bases are a match to TRBD1. The ends lost 6 bases at V and 5 bases at J; junction bases unmatched: 0. Germline CDR1 and CDR2: KGHSH and LQKENI. The CDR3 is 11 amino acids. The CDR3, as DNA: TGTGCCAGCTCGGACAGGGAGACCCAGTACTTC. Protein sequence: CASSDRETQYF.

The chain employs TRBV29-1 and TRBJ1-1; a possible D gene is TRBD1 (5 bases). This CDR3 is built from 10 residues. V dropped 4 bases and J dropped 7 bases, with 7 bases sitting between them. CDR1 SQVTM and CDR2 ANQGSEA come from the germline V gene. The CDR3 bases are TGCAGCGTTGGACAGCTTGAAGCTTTCTTT. This sequence encodes CSVGQLEAFF.

The rearrangement uses TRBV4-2 and TRBJ2-2; 7 nucleotides align to TRBD1. Germline V gene sequence: CDR1 LGHNA, CDR2 YNFKEQ. J lost 8 bases, V lost 1 base, and 4 bases had no gene match. This CDR3 spans 14 amino acids. This CDR3 reads CASSQGQGRGELFF. The CDR3 DNA is TGTGCCAGCAGCCAAGGACAGGGTAGAGGGGAGCTGTTTTTT.

This chain links TRBV18 with TRBJ2-3; TRBD2 matches at 9 bases. The germline CDR1 and CDR2 sequences are KGHSH and LQKENI. V trimming: 6 bases; J trimming: 0 bases; junction bases outside the gene matches: 7. The CDR3 contains 16 residues. CDR3 coding DNA: TGTGCCAGCTCGGTGACTAGCGGAACTAGCACAGATACGCAGTATTTT. It codes for CASSVTSGTSTDTQYF.

The CDR3 loop reads CAWSVSGVDTQYF. The CDR3, as DNA: TGTGCCTGGAGTGTTAGCGGGGTGGATACGCAGTATTTT. The rearrangement joins TRBV30 to TRBJ2-3; 8 bases agree with TRBD2. Germline values: CDR1 GTSNPN, CDR2 SVGIG (reference sequence). This CDR3 comprises 13 residues. V gave up 0 bases and J gave up 6 bases; unmatched junction bases: 2.